In this sample, the clone carrying this T cell receptor (beta chain) turned up a few times. Its antigen remains unidentified. Unique molecular identifiers were incorporated into the prepared TCRbeta library. A single record per CDR3 protein comes from TCRdb applying MiXCR to the PCR reads. In the table there are roughly 120,000 distinct CDR3 sequences, under 30% of which are singletons. This sample is drawn from a study of T-cell reconstitution after alpha-beta-depleted transplantation in children. Whole-study results and caveats: Hyperexpanded clones declined; after one year, newly produced T cells mostly supplied diversity. About two months after transplant, alpha-beta T cells reportedly came from several hundred expanded graft clones.

Germline CDR1 reads DFQATT; CDR2 reads SNEGSKA (reference sequence). The CDR3 has 16 residues. Trimming cost V 2 bases and J 2 bases; bases outside gene matches: 8. This specimen consisted of PBMCs, mostly from graft donor cells, obtained 180 days after TCRalphabeta/CD19-depleted stem cell transplant. The clonotype was recovered from a male patient aged 2 to 9 who had a stem cell transplant for chronic granulomatous disease, so the T cells may come from the graft donor. The genes are TRBV20-1 and TRBJ2-1, with 8 bases identical to TRBD1. The chain's CDR3 is CSARQYRDRTYNEQFF. CDR3 DNA: TGCAGTGCTAGACAATATCGGGACAGGACCTACAATGAGCAGTTCTTC.